This is a list of T cell receptor beta chains from one sample in a study of blood T cell repertoires in COVID-19. This table comes from immunoSEQ multiplex PCR, and its TCRdb copy is limited to in-frame clones, with some not included. The sample carries over 250,000 clones, 88% recorded once. Sequencing input: PBMCs or T cells enriched from blood (not recorded which). These receptors all stem from a woman aged 45-65 years who had recovered from COVID-19. CDR3s include the opening cysteine and the closing phenylalanine or tryptophan. D genes are given only for firm matches. A clone size is listed for some rows: how often the clone was seen (once, few, many), or a class if it is expanded.

V	length	size	D	J	CDR3	DNA
TRBV7-9	15	NA	NA	TRBJ2-1	CASSPKGLSYNEQFF	TGTGCCAGCAGTCCCAAGGGGTTGTCCTACAATGAGCAGTTCTTC
TRBV7-2	16	NA	NA	TRBJ1-3	CASSLVLVGAGNTIYF	TGTGCCAGCAGCTTAGTTCTGGTTGGGGCCGGAAACACCATATATTTT
TRBV18	14	NA	TRBD1	TRBJ1-1	CASSPRGVGTEAFF	TGTGCCAGCTCACCCAGGGGGGTCGGAACTGAAGCTTTCTTT
TRBV5-1	13	NA	NA	TRBJ2-7	CASSSDSSYEQYF	TGCGCCAGCAGCTCGGACAGCTCCTACGAGCAGTACTTC
TRBV7-3	15	NA	NA	TRBJ2-2	CASSLAGDNTGELFF	TGTGCCAGCAGCTTAGCAGGGGACAACACCGGGGAGCTGTTTTTT
TRBV19	14	NA	NA	TRBJ1-2	CASSRDRANYGYTF	TGTGCCAGTAGCCGCGACAGAGCTAACTATGGCTACACCTTC
TRBV28	15	once	TRBD1	TRBJ2-3	CASSRRTGPSDTQYF	TGTGCCAGCAGCCGCCGGACAGGGCCATCAGATACGCAGTATTTT
TRBV19	15	NA	NA	TRBJ2-7	CASSIGLGGTYEQYF	TGTGCCAGTAGTATAGGTCTTGGCGGTACCTACGAGCAGTACTTC
TRBV28	19	NA	NA	TRBJ1-4	CASSPEIGSAGVTNEKLFF	TGTGCCAGCAGTCCCGAGATAGGGAGTGCGGGTGTAACTAATGAAAAACTGTTTTTT
TRBV7-6	16	NA	TRBD1	TRBJ1-6	CASSLGRTGDASPLHF	TGTGCCAGCAGCTTAGGGCGGACAGGGGACGCCTCACCCCTCCACTTT
TRBV19	15	NA	NA	TRBJ1-5	CASSNTGFSNQPQHF	TGTGCCAGTAGTAATACAGGGTTTAGCAATCAGCCCCAGCATTTT
TRBV7-2	15	NA	NA	TRBJ2-2	CASSSSSAYTGELFF	TGTGCCAGCAGCTCTTCTAGCGCTTACACCGGGGAGCTGTTTTTT
TRBV18	14	once	NA	TRBJ1-1	CASSPRQKNTEAFF	TGTGCCAGCTCACCACGACAGAAGAACACTGAAGCTTTCTTT
TRBV28	16	NA	TRBD2	TRBJ2-3	CASSPEGRENPDTQYF	TGTGCCAGCAGTCCAGAGGGGCGGGAGAACCCAGATACGCAGTATTTT
TRBV5-5	13	NA	NA	TRBJ1-5	CASSPTSNQPQHF	TGTGCCAGCAGCCCGACAAGCAATCAGCCCCAGCATTTT
TRBV9	17	NA	TRBD1	TRBJ1-4	CASSARQGLRSNEKLFF	TGTGCCAGCAGCGCCCGACAGGGCCTCAGGTCTAATGAAAAACTGTTTTTT
TRBV7-3	15	few	TRBD1	TRBJ1-2	CASSLSGTGGRGYTF	TGTGCCAGCAGCTTATCCGGGACAGGGGGAAGGGGCTACACCTTC
TRBV4-1	15	NA	NA	TRBJ2-5	CASSQGQSRGETQYF	TGCGCCAGCAGCCAAGGTCAGTCCCGAGGAGAGACCCAGTACTTC
TRBV19	14	NA	NA	TRBJ2-2	CASSSQTATGELFF	TGTGCCAGTAGTAGCCAAACAGCCACCGGGGAGCTGTTTTTT
TRBV6-2/TRBV6-3	12	NA	NA	TRBJ1-2	CASSQTYYGYTF	TGTGCCAGCAGCCAGACTTACTATGGCTACACCTTC
TRBV21-1	14	NA	NA	TRBJ1-2	CASSKTDINYGYTF	TGTGCCAGCAGCAAGACAGACATTAACTATGGCTACACCTTC
TRBV5-1	16	few	NA	TRBJ1-6	CASRAQAGAYNSPLHF	TGCGCCAGCAGAGCCCAGGCCGGGGCCTATAATTCACCCCTCCACTTT
TRBV19	18	NA	TRBD1	TRBJ1-4	CASSISKGTGATNEKLFF	TGTGCCAGTAGTATCAGCAAGGGGACAGGGGCAACTAATGAAAAACTGTTTTTT
TRBV28	16	NA	NA	TRBJ2-6	CASSLLTAVGANVLTF	TGTGCCAGCAGTCTACTGACAGCAGTTGGGGCCAACGTCCTGACTTTC